The 11 T cell receptor beta chains below all came from one sample that was sequenced in a study of shared clonotypes between healthy human individuals (dated by TCRdb to 2020 to 2021). Library method: the immunoSEQ multiplex PCR assay. TCRdb re-hosts the immuneACCESS table, in-frame sequences only. Its copies lack some clones; in the studies checked, an unresolved V gene accounts for under half of them, and the cause for the rest is not known. For this sample there are 90,000 to 120,000 clones; roughly 70% appear just once. Approximately 25% of the sample goes to the ten largest clones. The material sequenced was memory CD8+ T cells sorted from blood. The cell subset or site label, as the study defines it: CD45RO+ cells pooled with CCR7-negative TemRA cells. Receptors originate from a woman aged 25 to 39 in good health.

V is TRBV29-1 and J is TRBJ2-2; TRBD1 matches 10 bases. The CDR3 is made up of 15 amino acids. Germline CDR1 and CDR2: SQVTM and ANQGSEA. Trimming removed 4 bases from V and 6 bases from J; junction bases left unmatched: 8. CDR3 nucleotide sequence: TGCAGCGTTGCCCCCGGGACAGGGGAGGCCGGGGAGCTGTTTTTT. This translates into CSVAPGTGEAGELFF.

This chain links TRBV5-8 with TRBJ1-1, with D perhaps matching TRBD1 (5 bases). CDR3 size: 13 residues. The V and J ends lost 5 bases and 4 bases respectively, with 12 bases between them. Germline V gene lookup returns CDR1 SGHTS and CDR2 YDEGEE. DNA of the CDR3: TGTGCCAGCAGAAAGACAGTTTTCACTGAAGCTTTCTTT. It is translated as CASRKTVFTEAFF.

A few counts support this clone. The rearrangement joins TRBV7-9 to TRBJ2-7; TRBD1 matches 8 bases. J lost 4 bases, V lost 5 bases, and 4 bases had no gene match. There are 13 residues in the CDR3. In germline, CDR1 is SEHNR, CDR2 FQNEAQ (reference sequence). This chain's CDR3 is CASSHGQGYEQYF. The DNA for the CDR3 is TGTGCCAGCAGCCACGGACAGGGTTACGAGCAGTACTTC.

This clone was observed a handful of times. This chain joins TRBV7-8 and TRBJ1-2; 8 bases fit TRBD1. Losses at the gene ends were 5 bases for V and 0 bases for J; bases not matched to a gene: 8. The CDR3 is made up of 16 amino acids. Germline V gene lookup returns CDR1 SGHVS and CDR2 FQNEAQ. The CDR3 region has the DNA TGTGCCAGCAGCCTCACCGCAGGGGGCTCTAACTATGGCTACACCTTC. Its protein product is CASSLTAGGSNYGYTF. Looking up the rest from reference TRBV7-8 and TRBJ1-2 gives the full variable domain: GAGVSQSPRYKVAKRGQDVALRCDPISGHVSLFWYQQALGQGPEFLTYFQNEAQLDKSGLPSDRFFAERPEGSVSTLKIQRTQQEDSAVYLCASSLTAGGSNYGYTFGSGTRLTVV.

The sample holds one count of this clone. The chain carries TRBV2 and TRBJ2-7; no firm D call. V lost 2 bases, J lost 4 bases, and 6 bases lay in between. Germline V gene sequence: CDR1 SNHLY, CDR2 FYNNEI. The CDR3 has 12 residues. The CDR3 loop is CASSETAYEQYF. CDR3 DNA: TGTGCCAGCAGTGAAACAGCATACGAGCAGTACTTC.

V usage is TRBV6-1 and J usage is TRBJ1-4, with unresolved D. The CDR3 covers 14 residues. The V and J ends lost 2 bases and 0 bases respectively, with 4 bases between them. The germline V gene encodes CDR1 MNHNS and CDR2 SASEGT. The CDR3 loop is CASSEQTTNEKLFF. Here the CDR3 DNA reads TGTGCCAGCAGTGAACAGACAACTAATGAAAAACTGTTTTTT.

In this sample, this clone turned up a few times. The CDR3 region is CASSLGVAGGTLTDTQYF. The CDR3 DNA reads as TGTGCCAGCAGCTTAGGTGTGGCGGGAGGGACCCTCACAGATACGCAGTATTTT. This rearrangement joins TRBV13 to TRBJ2-3, with TRBD2 matching over 9 bases. V shed 0 bases, J shed 2 bases, and the junction held 9 bases outside the gene matches. Per germline, CDR1 PRHDT and CDR2 FYEKMQ (reference sequence). The CDR3 totals 18 residues.

The CDR3 protein is CASSPGQREPTDTQYF. The CDR3 DNA is TGCGCCAGCAGCCCGGGACAGCGGGAGCCGACAGATACGCAGTATTTT. The rearrangement joins TRBV5-1 to TRBJ2-3; possibly TRBD2 for D (8 bases). The CDR3 length is 16 residues. Looked up from germline, CDR1 is SGHRS and CDR2 is YFSETQ. The V end lost 4 bases, the J end lost 3 bases, and 18 bases lay between the germline ends.

This chain connects TRBV28 to TRBJ2-7, with 14 positions matching TRBD2. The germline gives CDR1 MDHEN, CDR2 SYDVKM. V trimming: 3 bases; J trimming: 2 bases; junction bases outside the gene matches: 15. CDR3 size: 20 residues. Here the CDR3 reads CASSLYWAGTSGRKTYEQYF. The CDR3 region has the DNA TGTGCCAGCAGTTTGTATTGGGCTGGGACTAGCGGGAGAAAGACCTACGAGCAGTACTTC.

The rearrangement links TRBV4-1 to TRBJ1-3; possibly TRBD1 for D (6 bases). Germline CDR1 is MGHRA and CDR2 is YSYEKL. The CDR3 runs to 18 residues. Deletions cut 2 bases from V and 2 bases from J, with 19 bases between. This CDR3 is CASSQLELKDSPGNTIYF. As DNA, the CDR3 is TGCGCCAGCAGCCAACTAGAATTAAAGGACAGCCCTGGAAACACCATATATTTT.

This chain connects TRBV28 to TRBJ1-2, with D tentatively TRBD1 (6 bases). Germline V gene sequence: CDR1 MDHEN, CDR2 SYDVKM. The V end lost 7 bases, the J end lost 8 bases, and 26 bases lay between the germline ends. There are 16 residues in the CDR3. The DNA for the CDR3 is TGTGCCAGCAACTCCGCCCAAAAACAGGGCCACTGGGGCTACACCTTC. It specifies CASNSAQKQGHWGYTF.